The 18 T cell receptor beta chains presented below share a single source sample, sequenced in a study of T-cell memory formation after mild COVID-19. TCRdb processed the 5' RACE reads anew with MiXCR; each CDR3 protein has one entry. The repertoire includes some 120,000 distinct CDR3 sequences, approximately 6.3% of them detected once, and 2.2% sits in the top ten. The sample taken for sequencing was PBMCs or a T cell subset sorted from them (not recorded which). All receptors derive from an adult woman who had mild COVID-19 (a few samples of this study predate the infection). Cell type and time point are not known.

The V gene is TRBV4-2, the J gene TRBJ2-4; D unclear. The CDR3 is made up of 15 amino acids. Germline-derived CDR1 and CDR2 are LGHNA and YNFKEQ. Trimming took 0 bases from V and 5 from J, leaving 11 bases between them. The CDR3 nucleotides read TGTGCCAGCAGCCAAGATGGCAGCTCCCAAAACATTCAGTACTTC. Encoded protein: CASSQDGSSQNIQYF.

This clonotype was recorded many times. V gene TRBV12-3 or TRBV12-4 combines with J gene TRBJ2-1; D gene unclear. V dropped 0 bases and J dropped 6 bases, with 9 bases sitting between them. The CDR3 spans 14 residues. The CDR3 region is CASSLARSGNEQFF. The CDR3, as DNA: TGTGCCAGCAGTTTAGCGCGTTCAGGCAATGAGCAGTTCTTC.

The rearrangement joins TRBV2 to TRBJ2-4, with 13 bases matching TRBD2. Germline CDR1 and CDR2: SNHLY and FYNNEI. Trimming cost V 7 bases and J 4 bases; bases outside gene matches: 1. This CDR3 is 14 amino acids long. CDR3 region: CASKGLAGKNIQYF. DNA of the CDR3: TGTGCCAGCAAGGGACTAGCGGGAAAAAACATTCAGTACTTC.

This clonotype was detected many times. V is TRBV5-1 and J is TRBJ2-7; D is perhaps TRBD1 (5 bases). The V end was cut by 6 bases, the J end by 6 bases, with 13 bases between. Looked up from germline, CDR1 is SGHRS and CDR2 is YFSETQ. The CDR3 covers 12 residues. As DNA, the CDR3 is TGCGCCAGCATAGGCAGGGTGGGCGAGCAGTACTTC. Residues: CASIGRVGEQYF.

This clonotype was seen repeatedly, ten times or more. The chain is built from TRBV18 and TRBJ2-7; D call uncertain. Germline V gene lookup returns CDR1 KGHSH and CDR2 LQKENI. The CDR3 is 16 amino acids. V was clipped by 4 bases and J by 0 bases, with 16 bases between them. Here the CDR3 DNA reads TGTGCCAGCTCACTCTTTTCAGGCACGAGCTCCTACGAGCAGTACTTC. Protein: CASSLFSGTSSYEQYF.

The V gene is TRBV29-1, the J gene TRBJ2-7; 10 nucleotides agree with TRBD2. This CDR3 region has 15 residues. Looked up from germline, CDR1 is SQVTM and CDR2 is ANQGSEA. V lost 5 bases and J lost 0; bases outside the gene matches: 7. The CDR3 sequence: CSVRPVAGGSYEQYF. The DNA for the CDR3 is TGCAGCGTTCGACCTGTAGCGGGAGGCTCCTACGAGCAGTACTTC.

This clonotype was seen only a few times. The genes are TRBV6-5 and TRBJ1-6; tentatively, D is TRBD1 (6 bases). The germline V gene has CDR1 MNHEY and CDR2 SVGAGI. V shed 7 bases and J shed 7 bases, with 17 bases lying between them. The CDR3 loop spans 15 amino acids. CDR3 nucleotides: TGTGCCAGCACCCTTAGGGTCAGGGGAAATTCACCCCTCCACTTT. Translated: CASTLRVRGNSPLHF.

The chain employs TRBV2 and TRBJ2-3, with D possibly being TRBD2 (6 bases). From germline, CDR1 is SNHLY and CDR2 FYNNEI. The CDR3 sequence is 15 residues long. Trimming left V 5 bases short and J 2 bases short, with 14 bases between. DNA for the CDR3: TGTGCCAGCAGTTCCCCGGGACTCATCACAGATACGCAGTATTTT. This gives the protein CASSSPGLITDTQYF.

The chain links TRBV7-8 to TRBJ1-3; TRBD1 might be the D (5 bases). The germline V and J ends were trimmed by 7 bases and 2 bases, with 18 bases remaining between them. The CDR3 spans 16 residues. Germline V gene data show CDR1 as SGHVS and CDR2 as FQNEAQ. CDR3: CASNSMGRGAGNTIYF. The CDR3 region has the DNA TGTGCCAGCAACTCAATGGGGCGTGGGGCTGGAAACACCATATATTTT.

This clonotype occurred a few times. V usage is TRBV19 and J usage is TRBJ2-6, with TRBD1 identical over 7 bases. This CDR3 has 14 amino acids. Germline loops: CDR1 LNHDA, CDR2 SQIVND (reference sequence). The V and J ends lost 10 bases and 2 bases, in that order; junction bases with no gene match: 5. CDR3 bases: TGTGCCACTGGAGACAGGGCTGGGGCCAACGTCCTGACTTTC. Its protein is CATGDRAGANVLTF.

The V call is TRBV12-3 or TRBV12-4, the J call TRBJ2-7; D gene ambiguous. CDR3 length: 14 residues. Deletions cut 4 bases from V and 6 bases from J, with 16 bases between. The CDR3 loop is CASSSGPSPGEQYF. Written as DNA, the CDR3 is TGTGCCAGCAGTTCTGGACCCTCTCCGGGCGAGCAGTACTTC.

This clonotype has only a few counts. The gene calls are TRBV5-1 and TRBJ2-1; 8 nucleotides agree with TRBD1. J gave up 8 bases and V 4 bases, and 5 bases lay outside the gene matches. This CDR3 has 13 residues. Germline loops: CDR1 SGHRS, CDR2 YFSETQ. CDR3 bases: TGCGCCAGCAGCCCAGGACAGGGTCATGAGCAGTTCTTC. It translates to CASSPGQGHEQFF.

The chain joins TRBV20-1 to TRBJ1-1, with D uncertain. The CDR3 is 11 amino acids. Germline V gene sequence: CDR1 DFQATT, CDR2 SNEGSKA (reference sequence). V lost 6 bases and J 10 bases, leaving 15 bases between the germline ends. DNA of the CDR3: TGCAGTGCAAGCTCCCGGGGAGCAGCTTTCTTT. It specifies CSASSRGAAFF.

This clonotype showed up many times. The J gene is TRBJ2-1, the V gene TRBV10-3; D assignment may be TRBD1 or TRBD2 (5 bases each). The ends were cut back, 3 bases at V and 5 bases at J, with 17 bases in the middle. This CDR3 spans 16 amino acids. CDR1 and CDR2 (germline): ENHRY, SYGVKD. The CDR3 region has the DNA TGTGCCATCAGTGACTATCCGGGACCCACCGACAATGAGCAGTTCTTC. This gives the protein CAISDYPGPTDNEQFF.

This clonotype was counted between two and nine times. This sequence joins TRBV12-3 or TRBV12-4 and TRBJ2-2; D not certain. The CDR3 has 14 amino acids. V lost 3 bases and J 5 bases, leaving 10 bases between the germline ends. CDR3 residues: CASSFLTRTGELFF. The DNA of the CDR3 is TGTGCCAGCAGTTTCCTCACACGGACCGGGGAGCTGTTTTTT.

This clonotype was counted between two and nine times. The rearrangement links TRBV20-1 to TRBJ2-3; TRBD1 might be the D (5 bases). Germline V gene sequence: CDR1 DFQATT, CDR2 SNEGSKA (reference sequence). This CDR3 spans 15 amino acids. The V end was cut by 0 bases, the J end by 0 bases, with 10 bases between. As DNA, the CDR3 is TGCAGTGCTAGAGATTACAGGAGAAGCACAGATACGCAGTATTTT. Its translation: CSARDYRRSTDTQYF.

At least ten counts were recorded for this clonotype. The chain uses TRBV12-3 or TRBV12-4 and TRBJ2-7; D gene uncertain. This CDR3 has 11 amino acids. Trimming cost V 4 bases and J 9 bases, with 10 bases left between them. This CDR3 is CASSSDLGQYF. The CDR3 DNA follows: TGTGCCAGCAGTTCCGACTTGGGGCAGTACTTC.

V and J are TRBV5-1 and TRBJ2-3; 7 bases fit TRBD2. The CDR3 totals 15 residues. CDR1 and CDR2 from the germline V gene are SGHRS and YFSETQ. The V gene end was trimmed by 3 bases and the J gene end by 3 bases; junction bases not matched to a gene: 7. DNA for the CDR3: TGCGCCAGCAGCTCACTAGCGCCCTGGACAGATACGCAGTATTTT. It specifies CASSSLAPWTDTQYF.